A single sample is the source of the 26 T cell receptor beta chains below, sequenced in a study of T cell repertoires in cytomegalovirus infection. MiXCR, applied by TCRdb to the reads, yields one record per CDR3 protein. The table lists around 350,000 distinct CDR3 sequences, approximately 18% of them singletons. The sequencing sample was made of PBMCs. The receptors originated from a human donor in good health (CMV status not recorded). Some clones in this sample may be carry-over from other donors' samples.

This chain uses TRBV7-9 with TRBJ2-1, with D unresolved. CDR1 and CDR2 from the germline V gene are SEHNR and FQNEAQ (reference sequence). The CDR3 is 16 amino acids. Trimming took off 3 bases at V and 0 bases at J, with 12 bases between the two ends. CDR3 region: CASSFGLYGSYNEQFF. In DNA form, the CDR3 reads TGTGCCAGCAGCTTCGGGCTATACGGCTCCTACAATGAGCAGTTCTTC.

The chain combines TRBV6-1 with TRBJ2-7, with TRBD1 matching 9 bases. Trimming at V came to 6 bases and at J to 4 bases, leaving 4 bases not matched to a gene. The CDR3 covers 13 residues. The germline V gene has CDR1 MNHNS and CDR2 SASEGT. The CDR3 reads CASSGDRVYEQYF. CDR3 in DNA: TGTGCCAGCAGCGGGGACAGGGTATACGAGCAGTACTTC.

This clonotype was detected a few times. This rearrangement joins TRBV6-2 or TRBV6-3 to TRBJ1-1, with D unclear. V was shortened by 10 bases and J by 5 bases, with 17 bases between the two germline ends. The CDR3 loop spans 13 amino acids. CDR1 and CDR2 from the germline V gene are MNHEY and SVGEGT. The CDR3 DNA reads as TGTGCCACGATCGGGGTAGGTCAAACTGAAGCTTTCTTT. Translated, it gives CATIGVGQTEAFF.

The J gene is TRBJ2-1, the V gene TRBV5-1; D gene unclear. The CDR3 spans 15 residues. The V gene's germline CDR1 is SGHRS and CDR2 YFSETQ. Trimming left V 1 base short and J 0 bases short, with 8 bases between. As DNA, the CDR3 is TGCGCCAGCAGCTTGTCGAGTAACTCCTACAATGAGCAGTTCTTC. This sequence encodes CASSLSSNSYNEQFF.

This clonotype occurred many times. The chain couples TRBV19 to TRBJ1-5; 9 positions agree with TRBD1. V gave up 7 bases and J gave up 7 bases; unmatched junction bases: 14. The germline V gene encodes CDR1 LNHDA and CDR2 SQIVND (reference sequence). The CDR3 has 16 amino acids. CDR3 sequence (DNA): TGTGCCAGTACAACTCATTGGACAGGGGAAGGGCAGCCCCAGCATTTT. Translating it yields CASTTHWTGEGQPQHF.

The chain couples TRBV10-3 to TRBJ2-2; 8 positions agree with TRBD1. This CDR3 has 11 amino acids. Germline trimming cut 10 bases from V and 6 bases from J; bases unmatched to any gene: 1. Germline-derived CDR1 and CDR2 are ENHRY and SYGVKD. The CDR3 nucleotides read TGTGCCACCAGGGGGCCCGGGGAGCTGTTTTTT. It yields the protein CATRGPGELFF.

This clonotype was recorded a few times. This sequence joins TRBV2 and TRBJ1-5; no clear D. Trimming cost V 3 bases and J 0 bases, with 12 bases left between them. This CDR3 region has 16 residues. Germline-derived CDR1 and CDR2 are SNHLY and FYNNEI. The CDR3 sequence is CASSDSQPYSNQPQHF. The CDR3 DNA is TGTGCCAGCAGTGACTCCCAGCCTTATAGCAATCAGCCCCAGCATTTT.

This clonotype was observed many times. This chain uses TRBV12-3 or TRBV12-4 with TRBJ2-1; D is undetermined. Trimming took off 10 bases at V and 2 bases at J, with 12 bases between the two ends. CDR3 length: 13 amino acids. The CDR3 is CAIRAGTYNEQFF. The CDR3 region has the DNA TGTGCCATTCGTGCAGGAACCTACAATGAGCAGTTCTTC.

CDR3 sequence reads: CASSGPGTGGADTQYF. The CDR3 DNA follows: TGTGCCAGCAGTGGCCCCGGGACAGGGGGCGCAGATACGCAGTATTTT. J is TRBJ2-3 and V is TRBV6-2 or TRBV6-3, with TRBD1 matching over 12 bases. This CDR3 has 16 amino acids. The germline V gene has CDR1 MNHEY and CDR2 SVGEGT. Trimming removed 5 bases from V and 4 bases from J; junction bases left unmatched: 7.

Many counts were recorded for this clonotype. The CDR3: CASSAGTGGTYEQYF. Written as DNA, the CDR3 is TGTGCCAGCAGCGCCGGGACGGGGGGCACCTACGAGCAGTACTTC. The V and J genes are TRBV7-9 and TRBJ2-7, with D possibly TRBD2 on 7 matching bases. The germline V gene encodes CDR1 SEHNR and CDR2 FQNEAQ (reference sequence). V lost 5 bases, J lost 2 bases, and 16 bases lay in between. This CDR3 contains 15 residues.

This clonotype came up a few times. The chain combines TRBV7-9 with TRBJ2-1, with 9 bases fitting TRBD1. The germline V gene has CDR1 SEHNR and CDR2 FQNEAQ (reference sequence). Trimming at V came to 5 bases and at J to 5 bases, leaving 10 bases not matched to a gene. CDR3 length: 16 residues. This chain's CDR3 is CASSSRDRVENNEQFF. The CDR3 nucleotides are TGTGCCAGCAGCAGCCGGGACAGGGTAGAGAACAATGAGCAGTTCTTC.

The chain joins TRBV4-3 to TRBJ2-1; D remains ambiguous. Trimming stripped 2 bases from V and 3 bases from J, with 5 bases between. Germline V gene data show CDR1 as LGHNA and CDR2 as YSLEER. CDR3 length: 13 amino acids. The CDR3 DNA reads TGCGCCAGCAGCCAAAGACACTACAATGAGCAGTTCTTC. This codes for CASSQRHYNEQFF.

The V gene is TRBV30, the J gene TRBJ2-3; D not resolved. With 4 bases removed from V and 1 base from J, the gap between germline ends came to 6 bases. Germline CDR1 GTSNPN, CDR2 SVGIG (reference sequence). The CDR3 covers 12 residues. CDR3 coding DNA: TGTGCCTGGAATCGAGGCACAGATACGCAGTATTTT. Its protein product is CAWNRGTDTQYF.

This chain links TRBV20-1 with TRBJ2-3; 11 positions agree with TRBD2. After removal of 2 bases from V and 4 bases from J, the junction contained 5 bases not matched to a gene. The germline V gene encodes CDR1 DFQATT and CDR2 SNEGSKA (reference sequence). The CDR3 contains 15 residues. Here the CDR3 reads CSARITSGSSDTQYF. The CDR3 DNA reads as TGCAGTGCTAGAATAACTAGCGGGAGTTCAGATACGCAGTATTTT.

This clonotype was counted only a few times. The CDR3 region has the DNA TGTGCCAGCAGCTCTACTAGCGGGACCTTCTACGAGCAGTACTTC. Residues: CASSSTSGTFYEQYF. V gene TRBV7-9 combines with J gene TRBJ2-7; TRBD2 aligns across 10 bases. This CDR3 is 15 amino acids long. The junction had 6 bases not matched to a gene; V was cut back by 4 bases and J by 3 bases. Germline V lookup: CDR1 SEHNR, CDR2 FQNEAQ (reference sequence).

The V and J genes are TRBV6-5 and TRBJ1-6, with 9 nucleotides matching TRBD1. The germline CDR1 and CDR2 sequences are MNHEY and SVGAGI. The CDR3 sequence is 17 residues long. Trimming at V came to 5 bases and at J to 8 bases, leaving 13 bases not matched to a gene. The CDR3 loop is CASSDAYGQGSHSPLHF. The CDR3 region has the DNA TGTGCCAGCAGTGACGCCTATGGACAGGGGTCTCATTCACCCCTCCACTTT.

This clonotype was seen only a few times. The chain combines TRBV30 with TRBJ2-2; 11 bases match TRBD2. This CDR3 comprises 18 residues. J gave up 1 base and V 2 bases, and 9 bases lay outside the gene matches. The germline gives CDR1 GTSNPN, CDR2 SVGIG (reference sequence). The CDR3 protein is CAWSPKPGLAENTGELFF. CDR3 nucleotide sequence: TGTGCCTGGAGTCCAAAACCGGGACTAGCGGAGAACACCGGGGAGCTGTTTTTT.

In this sample, this clonotype turned up many times. This chain connects TRBV28 to TRBJ1-1; D remains ambiguous. The length of the CDR3 is 14 residues. Germline V CDR1 and CDR2: MDHEN, SYDVKM. V lost 1 base and J lost 1, with 7 bases in between. The DNA of the CDR3 is TGTGCCAGCAGTTTATTGGATGGGAACACTGAAGCTTTCTTT. This encodes CASSLLDGNTEAFF.

The rearrangement links TRBV5-1 to TRBJ2-2; 8 nucleotides agree with TRBD1. Germline V CDR1 and CDR2: SGHRS, YFSETQ. This CDR3 spans 15 amino acids. J lost 5 bases, V lost 5 bases, and 8 bases had no gene match. The CDR3 coding sequence is TGCGCCAGCAGATACGGGACAGGAAGGACCGGGGAGCTGTTTTTT. Translating it yields CASRYGTGRTGELFF.

This clonotype was observed a few times. The rearrangement uses TRBV5-1 and TRBJ2-7; 8 bases agree with TRBD2. The ends lost 4 bases at V and 2 bases at J; junction bases unmatched: 8. Germline V gene sequence: CDR1 SGHRS, CDR2 YFSETQ. The CDR3 has 15 amino acids. The CDR3 loop reads CASSPYSGNPYEQYF. The CDR3 nucleotides read TGCGCCAGCAGCCCGTATAGCGGGAATCCCTACGAGCAGTACTTC.

The chain has TRBV2 and TRBJ2-2; 9 bases fit TRBD1. The CDR3 length is 14 residues. The germline V gene encodes CDR1 SNHLY and CDR2 FYNNEI. V lost 7 bases, J lost 7 bases, and 7 bases stayed unmatched. CDR3 in DNA: TGTGCCAGCACGTTGGGACAGGGTTTCGGGGAGCTGTTTTTT. It translates to CASTLGQGFGELFF.

This clonotype has more than one count but fewer than ten. The chain combines TRBV6-6 with TRBJ1-2; possibly TRBD1 for D (5 bases). V gave up 6 bases and J gave up 6 bases, with 11 bases separating them. Germline CDR1 MNHNY, CDR2 SVGAGI (reference sequence). This CDR3 comprises 12 residues. The CDR3 sequence: CASRNPGDGYTF. The CDR3 DNA reads as TGTGCCAGCAGGAACCCGGGGGATGGCTACACCTTC.

The V gene is TRBV29-1, the J gene TRBJ2-5; 12 positions match TRBD2. Per the germline V gene, CDR1 is SQVTM and CDR2 is ANQGSEA. V dropped 5 bases and J dropped 1; count of bases not matched to a gene: 2. CDR3 size: 14 residues. The CDR3 protein is CSVQTSGSQETQYF. For the CDR3, the DNA is TGCAGCGTTCAGACTAGCGGGAGCCAAGAGACCCAGTACTTC.

This clonotype was recorded a few times. The rearrangement uses TRBV7-2 and TRBJ2-5; 7 nucleotides line up with TRBD2. The CDR3 runs to 14 residues. The V gene end was trimmed by 5 bases and the J gene end by 11 bases; junction bases not matched to a gene: 14. In germline, CDR1 is SGHTA, CDR2 FQGNSA. CDR3 amino acids: CASSPILAAPTQYF. For the CDR3, the DNA is TGTGCCAGCAGCCCAATTCTAGCGGCCCCAACACAGTACTTC.

CDR3 nucleotides: TGTGCCAGCAGTTCGCCAGAGGGTAATTCACCCCTCCACTTT. This encodes CASSSPEGNSPLHF. The chain uses TRBV6-5 and TRBJ1-6; D ambiguous. V lost 4 bases and J 6 bases, leaving 10 bases between the germline ends. Per germline, CDR1 MNHEY and CDR2 SVGAGI. The CDR3 contains 14 residues.

V and J are TRBV20-1 and TRBJ2-4; TRBD1 matches at 9 bases. The V segment lost 5 bases and the J segment 8 bases; nucleotides outside the gene matches: 10. The CDR3 is 14 amino acids. Germline CDR1 reads DFQATT; CDR2 reads SNEGSKA (reference sequence). The CDR3 reads CSAVRTGVVDIQYF. CDR3 DNA sequence: TGCAGTGCTGTGCGGACAGGGGTAGTGGACATTCAGTACTTC.